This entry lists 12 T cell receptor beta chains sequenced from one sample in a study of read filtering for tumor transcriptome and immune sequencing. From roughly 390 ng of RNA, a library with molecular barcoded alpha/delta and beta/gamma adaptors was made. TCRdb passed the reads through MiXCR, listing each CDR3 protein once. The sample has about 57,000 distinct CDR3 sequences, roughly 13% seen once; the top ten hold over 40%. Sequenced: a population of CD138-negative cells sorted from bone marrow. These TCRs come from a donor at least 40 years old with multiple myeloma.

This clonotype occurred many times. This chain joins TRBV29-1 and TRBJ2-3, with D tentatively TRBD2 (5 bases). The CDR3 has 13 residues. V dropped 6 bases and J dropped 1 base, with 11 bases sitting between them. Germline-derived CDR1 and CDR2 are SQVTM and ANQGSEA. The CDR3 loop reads CSVRTGGTDTQYF. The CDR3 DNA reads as TGCAGCGTCCGGACTGGGGGCACAGATACGCAGTATTTT.

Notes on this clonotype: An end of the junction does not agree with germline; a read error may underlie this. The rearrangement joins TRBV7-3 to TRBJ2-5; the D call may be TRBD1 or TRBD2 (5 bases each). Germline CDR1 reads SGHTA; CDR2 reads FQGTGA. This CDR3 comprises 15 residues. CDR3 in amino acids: CASSRDPTRQGTQYF. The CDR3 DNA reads TGTGCCAGCAGCCGGGACCCGACAAGACAAGGGACCCAGTACTTC.

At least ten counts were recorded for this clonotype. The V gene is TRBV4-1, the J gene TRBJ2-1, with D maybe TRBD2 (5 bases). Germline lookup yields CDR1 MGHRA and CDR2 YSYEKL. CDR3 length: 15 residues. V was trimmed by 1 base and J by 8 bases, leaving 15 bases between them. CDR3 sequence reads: CASSQVPSQIDEQFF. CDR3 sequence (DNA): TGCGCCAGCAGCCAAGTTCCTAGCCAGATTGATGAGCAGTTCTTC.

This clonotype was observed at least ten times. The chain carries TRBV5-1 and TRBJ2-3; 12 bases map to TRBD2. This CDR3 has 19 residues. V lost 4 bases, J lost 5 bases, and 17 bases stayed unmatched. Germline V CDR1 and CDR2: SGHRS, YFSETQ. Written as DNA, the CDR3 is TGCGCCAGCAGCCCTGATGGGCTGCCTTTGGGACTAGCGGGAGATACGCAGTATTTT. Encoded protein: CASSPDGLPLGLAGDTQYF.

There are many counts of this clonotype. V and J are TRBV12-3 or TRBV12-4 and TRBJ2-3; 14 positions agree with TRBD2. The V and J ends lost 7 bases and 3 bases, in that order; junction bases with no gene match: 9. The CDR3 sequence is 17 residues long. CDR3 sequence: CASTSGLAGGRTDTQYF. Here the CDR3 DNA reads TGTGCCAGCACTTCCGGACTAGCGGGAGGTCGGACAGATACGCAGTATTTT.

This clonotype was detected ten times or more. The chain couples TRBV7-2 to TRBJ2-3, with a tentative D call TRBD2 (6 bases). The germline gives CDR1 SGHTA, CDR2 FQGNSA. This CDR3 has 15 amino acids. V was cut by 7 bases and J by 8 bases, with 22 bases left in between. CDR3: CASTQTVAVGGTQYF. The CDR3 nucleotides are TGTGCCAGCACCCAGACTGTAGCGGTGGGAGGTACGCAGTATTTT.

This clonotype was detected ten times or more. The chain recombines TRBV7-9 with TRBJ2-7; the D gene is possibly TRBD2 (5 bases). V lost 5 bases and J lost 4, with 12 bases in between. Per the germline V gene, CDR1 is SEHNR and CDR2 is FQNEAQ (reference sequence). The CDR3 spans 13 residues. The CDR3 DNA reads TGTGCCAGCAGCCACATGGGGAGATACGAGCAGTACTTC. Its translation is CASSHMGRYEQYF.

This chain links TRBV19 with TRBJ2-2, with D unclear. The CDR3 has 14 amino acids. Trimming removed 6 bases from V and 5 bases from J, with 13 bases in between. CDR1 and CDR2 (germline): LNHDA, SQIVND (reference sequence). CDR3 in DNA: TGTGCCAGTAGACATGGCTTTGGGACCGGGGAGCTGTTTTTT. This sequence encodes CASRHGFGTGELFF.

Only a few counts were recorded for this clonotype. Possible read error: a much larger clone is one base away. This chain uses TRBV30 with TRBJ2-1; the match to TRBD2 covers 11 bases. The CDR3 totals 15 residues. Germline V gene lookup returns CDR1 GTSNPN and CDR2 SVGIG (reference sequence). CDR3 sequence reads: CAWSGGTSGYNGQFF. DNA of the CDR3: TGTGCCTGGAGTGGAGGGACTAGCGGCTACAATGGGCAGTTCTTC.

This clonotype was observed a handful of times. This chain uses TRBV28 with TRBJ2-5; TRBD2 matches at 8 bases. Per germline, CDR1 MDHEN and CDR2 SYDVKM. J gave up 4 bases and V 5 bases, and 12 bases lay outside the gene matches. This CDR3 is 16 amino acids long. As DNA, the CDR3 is TGTGCCAGCAGTCTTCCGGGACTAGAGGGGCGAGAGACCCAGTACTTC. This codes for CASSLPGLEGRETQYF.

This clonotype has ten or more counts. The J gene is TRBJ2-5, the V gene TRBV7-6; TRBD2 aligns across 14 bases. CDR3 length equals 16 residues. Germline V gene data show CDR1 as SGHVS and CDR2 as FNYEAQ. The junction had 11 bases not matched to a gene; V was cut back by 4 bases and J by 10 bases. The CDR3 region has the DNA TGTGCCAGCAGCTCGGGACTAGCGGGAGAGCACGGGAGCCAGTACTTC. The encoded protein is CASSSGLAGEHGSQYF.

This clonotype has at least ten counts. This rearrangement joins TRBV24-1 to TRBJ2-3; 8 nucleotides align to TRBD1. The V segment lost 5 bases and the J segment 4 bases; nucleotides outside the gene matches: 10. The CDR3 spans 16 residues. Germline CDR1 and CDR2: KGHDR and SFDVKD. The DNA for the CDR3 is TGTGCCACCAGTGGACAGGGGCTTGGGCGCGCAGATACGCAGTATTTT. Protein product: CATSGQGLGRADTQYF.